This note documents a single TCR beta chain sequence. What this receptor recognizes is not known. The record has no base qualities; no much larger clone is one base away. Libraries were prepared through 5' RACE. For sequencing, an Illumina HiSeq 2500 was employed. The second PCR ran for roughly 7 to 12 cycles and used a J-beta primer mix along with a sample-barcoded 5' primer. Each TCR beta cDNA molecule received a unique molecular identifier from a template-switch 5' adaptor carrying 12 random nucleotides. At least 3 million CDR3-containing paired-end reads were obtained from each sample. The Mint cDNA synthesis kit, primed by a TRBC-specific oligonucleotide, was used to synthesize first-strand cDNA from all RNA. Following uracil-DNA glycosylase treatment, all cDNA underwent a first 18-cycle PCR with the universal primers M1SS and BC2_uni_R. The paper's data handling went like this. Each sample was normalized by randomly selecting 1 million high-quality reads, each carrying a distinct molecular identifier. Reads sharing molecular identifiers were discarded rather than binned into consensus sequences. MiTCR, set to a Q25 quality threshold and the strictest error-elimination algorithm, was used for CDR3 identification, clonotype clustering and error correction. A nonparametric unseen species model with Euler transformation was used to estimate a lower bound on total TCR beta diversity. Clones were called with MiXCR by TCRdb after fastp trimmed the public reads at Q25, and only in-frame beta chains were retained. Every distinct CDR3 protein forms one entry, paired with its most common genes and DNA. Here the V and J calls rest on TCRdb's processing, not on the authors' analysis. Here the sample has roughly 800,000 distinct CDR3 sequences; approximately 55% occur a single time. The ten largest clones add up to about 42% of the sample.

The data originate from a study of blood T cells in healthy people across ages (dated by TCRdb to the mid-2010s). About the study as a whole: In model experiments, template switching captured about one uniquely barcoded TCR beta cDNA molecule for every two T cells. To track age-related changes in TCR beta repertoire diversity, the study relied on deep sequencing normalized with unique cDNA molecular identifiers. Four age groups were formed from the donors: young (average roughly 15 years), middle-aged (more than 35), aged (around 62) and long-lived (approximately 78). To avoid experimental bias, donors of different ages were spread randomly across the sequencing lanes. For two donors (one aged 18 to 30 and one aged 80 or older), the study analyzed two additional independent replicas of 1 million unique cDNA reads from the same blood draw.

The donors were a few dozen Caucasian individuals from Russia, aged about 6 to 100 years, who were systemically healthy. Each donor gave 8 to 10 milliliters of peripheral blood, collected into EDTA-treated Vacutainer tubes. PBMCs were isolated by Ficoll-Paque density-gradient centrifugation, with at least 6 million obtained per sample. Total RNA was extracted from PBMCs with Trizol reagent, with at least 6 micrograms obtained per sample. For every donor, flow cytometry on a PBMC aliquot measured the percentage of naive CD45RAhigh/CD27high T cells. Broad study findings and their caveats: Donor CMV infection status was unknown, potentially confounding age-related changes in expanded clonotypes. Observed TCR beta diversity per million T cells fell roughly linearly with age, and a significant reduction was already apparent by age roughly 40. Since profiling was done on bulk unsorted PBMCs, naive and antigen-experienced compartments could not be conclusively compared. Estimates of total diversity based on one million sequenced T cells were regarded as lower bounds and as underestimates. The long-lived group showed more naive CD4+ T cells, fewer expanded clones and increased TCR diversity than the aged group, suggesting age selection. A strong correlation was found between observed TCR beta diversity and the percentage of naive T cells measured by flow cytometry.

The CDR3 covers 16 residues, taking in both the cysteine and the phenylalanine. This entry keeps only the CDR3 DNA: 48 bases, framed from base 1. CDR1 LNHDA and CDR2 SQIVND are derived from the germline V gene (reference sequence). From V the trimming removes 2 bases and from J it removes 10 bases, while the gene matches leave 11 bases of the junction unaccounted for. The chain joins TRBV19 to TRBJ2-1, with TRBD2 identical over 10 junction bases. The clonotype was recovered from a man older than 75 in good health. Sequencing used blood. The CDR3 is CASSIKTSGPLGEQFF. The nucleotide sequence reads as follows: TGTGCCAGTAGTATAAAGACTAGCGGGCCCCTCGGAGAGCAGTTCTTC.